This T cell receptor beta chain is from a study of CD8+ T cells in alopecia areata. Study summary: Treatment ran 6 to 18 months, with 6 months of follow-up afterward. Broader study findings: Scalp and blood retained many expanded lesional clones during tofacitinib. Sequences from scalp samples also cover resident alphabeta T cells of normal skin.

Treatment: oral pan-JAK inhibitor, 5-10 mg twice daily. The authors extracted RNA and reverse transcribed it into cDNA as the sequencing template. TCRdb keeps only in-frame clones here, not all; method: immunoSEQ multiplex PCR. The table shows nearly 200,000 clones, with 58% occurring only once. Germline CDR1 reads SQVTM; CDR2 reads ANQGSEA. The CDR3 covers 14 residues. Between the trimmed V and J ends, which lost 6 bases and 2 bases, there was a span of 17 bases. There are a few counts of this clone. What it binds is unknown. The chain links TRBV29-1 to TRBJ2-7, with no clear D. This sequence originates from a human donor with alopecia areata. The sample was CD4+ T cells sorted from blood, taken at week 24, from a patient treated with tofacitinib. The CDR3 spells CSVTFYGITYEQYF. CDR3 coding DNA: TGCAGCGTCACTTTCTATGGAATAACCTACGAGCAGTACTTC.